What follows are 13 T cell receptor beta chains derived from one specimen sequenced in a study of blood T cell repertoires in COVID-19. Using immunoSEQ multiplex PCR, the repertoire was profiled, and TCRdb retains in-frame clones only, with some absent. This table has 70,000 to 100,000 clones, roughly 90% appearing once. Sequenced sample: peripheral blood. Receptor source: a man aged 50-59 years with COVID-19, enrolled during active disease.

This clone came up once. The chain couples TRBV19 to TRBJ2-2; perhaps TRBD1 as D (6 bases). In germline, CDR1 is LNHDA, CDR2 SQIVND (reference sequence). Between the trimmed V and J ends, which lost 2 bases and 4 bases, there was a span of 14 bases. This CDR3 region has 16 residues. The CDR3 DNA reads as TGTGCCAGTAGTATAAATGGGGGCAGGGTCACCGGGGAGCTGTTTTTT. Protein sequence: CASSINGGRVTGELFF. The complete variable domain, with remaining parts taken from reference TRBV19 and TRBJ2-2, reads DGGITQSPKYLFRKEGQNVTLSCEQNLNHDAMYWYRQDPGQGLRLIYYSQIVNDFQKGDIAEGYSVSREKKESFPLTVTSAQKNPTAFYLCASSINGGRVTGELFFGEGSRLTVL.

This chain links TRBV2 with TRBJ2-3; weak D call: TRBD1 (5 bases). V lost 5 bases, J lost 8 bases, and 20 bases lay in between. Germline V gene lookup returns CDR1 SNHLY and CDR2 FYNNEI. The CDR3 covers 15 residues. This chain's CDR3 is CASSTFGAGSVTQYF. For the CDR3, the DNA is TGTGCCAGCAGTACGTTTGGGGCAGGGTCGGTTACGCAGTATTTT.

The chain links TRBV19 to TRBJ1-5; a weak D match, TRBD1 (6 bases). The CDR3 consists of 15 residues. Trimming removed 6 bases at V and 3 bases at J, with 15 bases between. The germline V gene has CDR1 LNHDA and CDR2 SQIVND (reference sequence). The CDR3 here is CASSPGTTNNQPQHF. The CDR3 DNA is TGTGCCAGTAGCCCCGGGACAACCAACAATCAGCCCCAGCATTTT.

CDR3 loop: CASSQTTGGSGYTF. The DNA for the CDR3 is TGTGCCAGCAGCCAAACTACAGGGGGTAGTGGCTACACCTTC. The chain joins TRBV3-1 (or the pseudogene TRBV3-2) to TRBJ1-2; TRBD1 aligns across 8 bases. With 2 bases clipped from V and 7 bases from J, the junction kept 6 bases outside the gene matches. Germline V gene lookup returns CDR1 LGHDT and CDR2 YNNKEL (reference sequence). The CDR3 covers 14 residues.

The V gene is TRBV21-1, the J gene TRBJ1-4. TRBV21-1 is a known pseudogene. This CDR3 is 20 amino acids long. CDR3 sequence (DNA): TGTGCCAGCAGCAAAGGCAGGGATGGGATAGTGGAGGGGTTGAATGAAAAACTGTTTTTT. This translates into CASSKGRDGIVEGLNEKLFF.

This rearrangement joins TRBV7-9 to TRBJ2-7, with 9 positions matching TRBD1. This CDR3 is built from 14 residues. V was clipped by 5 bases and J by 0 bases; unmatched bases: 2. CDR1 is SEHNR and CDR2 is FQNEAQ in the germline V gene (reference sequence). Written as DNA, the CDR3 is TGTGCCAGCAGCCAGACAGGGGGCTCCTACGAGCAGTACTTC. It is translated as CASSQTGGSYEQYF.

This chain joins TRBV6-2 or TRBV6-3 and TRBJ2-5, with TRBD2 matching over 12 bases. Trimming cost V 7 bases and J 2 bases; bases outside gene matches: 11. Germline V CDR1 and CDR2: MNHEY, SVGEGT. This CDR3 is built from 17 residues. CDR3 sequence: CASNPSPLAGGQETQYF. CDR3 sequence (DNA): TGTGCCAGCAACCCCTCCCCGCTAGCGGGGGGGCAAGAGACCCAGTACTTC.

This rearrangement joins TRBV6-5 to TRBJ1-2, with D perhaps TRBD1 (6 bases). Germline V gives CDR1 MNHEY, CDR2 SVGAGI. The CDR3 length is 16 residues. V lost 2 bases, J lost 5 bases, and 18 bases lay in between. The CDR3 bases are TGTGCCAGCAGTTACAGTCAGGGGAGAATTATTTATGGCTACACCTTC. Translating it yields CASSYSQGRIIYGYTF.

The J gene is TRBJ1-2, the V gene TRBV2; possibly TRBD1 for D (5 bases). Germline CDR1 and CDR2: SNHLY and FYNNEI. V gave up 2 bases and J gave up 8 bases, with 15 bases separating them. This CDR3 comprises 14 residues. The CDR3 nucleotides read TGTGCCAGCAGTGAAAAGGTGGGGGGAAGCGGCTACACCTTC. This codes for CASSEKVGGSGYTF.

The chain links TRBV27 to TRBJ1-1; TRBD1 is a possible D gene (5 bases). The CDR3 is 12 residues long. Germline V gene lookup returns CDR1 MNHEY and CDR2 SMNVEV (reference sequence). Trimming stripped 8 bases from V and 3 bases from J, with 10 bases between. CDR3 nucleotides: TGTGCCAGCGGACACAGTGACACTGAAGCTTTCTTT. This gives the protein CASGHSDTEAFF.

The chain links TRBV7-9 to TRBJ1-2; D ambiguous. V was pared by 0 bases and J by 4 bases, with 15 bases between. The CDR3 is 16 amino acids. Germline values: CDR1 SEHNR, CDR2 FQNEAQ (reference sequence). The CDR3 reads CASSLARGSGFYGYTF. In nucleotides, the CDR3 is TGTGCCAGCAGCTTAGCGCGCGGGTCAGGTTTCTATGGCTACACCTTC.

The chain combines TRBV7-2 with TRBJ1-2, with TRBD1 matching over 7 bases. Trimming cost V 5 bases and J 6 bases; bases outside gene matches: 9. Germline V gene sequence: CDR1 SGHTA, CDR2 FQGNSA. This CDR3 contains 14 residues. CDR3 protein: CASSVSRDRDGYTF. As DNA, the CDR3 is TGTGCCAGCAGCGTAAGCCGGGACAGAGATGGCTACACCTTC.

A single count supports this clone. CDR3 in DNA: TGTGCCAGCAGCTTAGGAGCCTACGAGCAGTACTTC. This sequence encodes CASSLGAYEQYF. The chain couples TRBV11-2 to TRBJ2-7; D is ambiguous. Trimming pared 1 base from V and 2 bases from J, leaving 3 bases between. The CDR3 totals 12 residues. Germline values: CDR1 SGHAT, CDR2 FQNNGV.